Listed here are 29 T cell receptor beta chains from one sample, sequenced in a study of blood T cell repertoires in COVID-19. The data were produced by immunoSEQ multiplex PCR, yet TCRdb's version contains in-frame clones alone and is incomplete. The table has 25,000 to 30,000 clones, approximately 85% seen once. The sequencing sample was made of peripheral blood. These receptors came from a human donor in a cohort sampled during active COVID-19.

The chain joins TRBV19 to TRBJ2-7, with 10 bases aligning to TRBD1. CDR3 size: 14 residues. The junction had 10 bases not matched to a gene; V was cut back by 4 bases and J by 10 bases. CDR1 is LNHDA and CDR2 is SQIVND in the germline V gene (reference sequence). DNA for the CDR3: TGTGCCAGTAGTAGGCCGACAGGGGGCGCCCCTCAGTACTTC. Translated: CASSRPTGGAPQYF.

V is TRBV5-8 and J is TRBJ2-1, with 7 nucleotides matching TRBD1. The CDR3 has 14 residues. Trimming took 4 bases from V and 6 from J; bases not matched to a gene: 7. Germline loops: CDR1 SGHTS, CDR2 YDEGEE. The CDR3 sequence is CASSVDRVINEQFF. The CDR3 DNA is TGTGCCAGCAGCGTCGACAGGGTGATCAATGAGCAGTTCTTC.

V is TRBV30 and J is TRBJ2-7, with D hard to call. This CDR3 has 15 amino acids. CDR1 GTSNPN and CDR2 SVGIG come from the germline V gene (reference sequence). Trimming cost V 4 bases and J 2 bases, with 18 bases left between them. The CDR3 is CAWTPPAARTYEQYF. The CDR3 DNA sequence: TGTGCCTGGACTCCGCCGGCGGCGCGAACCTACGAGCAGTACTTC.

This clone was observed a handful of times. This rearrangement joins TRBV7-9 to TRBJ1-2; D might be TRBD1 (5 bases). V lost 2 bases and J 3 bases, leaving 10 bases between the germline ends. This CDR3 is 14 amino acids long. Germline V lookup: CDR1 SEHNR, CDR2 FQNEAQ (reference sequence). This CDR3 is CASSLWQGDYGYTF. CDR3 DNA sequence: TGTGCCAGCAGCTTATGGCAGGGTGACTATGGCTACACCTTC.

The genes are TRBV2 and TRBJ1-3, with 7 bases fitting TRBD1. This CDR3 has 16 amino acids. V shed 8 bases and J 4 bases; nucleotides not matched to a gene: 14. The germline CDR1 and CDR2 sequences are SNHLY and FYNNEI. The CDR3 sequence is CASGRGTRGQGNTIYF. In DNA form, the CDR3 reads TGTGCCAGCGGGAGAGGAACGCGGGGACAGGGAAACACCATATATTTT.

The chain recombines TRBV3-1 (or the pseudogene TRBV3-2) with TRBJ2-7; D is possibly TRBD1 (6 bases). V shed 4 bases and J shed 5 bases, with 18 bases lying between them. The CDR3 loop spans 15 amino acids. Germline values: CDR1 LGHDT, CDR2 YNNKEL (reference sequence). The DNA for the CDR3 is TGTGCCAGCAGCCTCCCCTCAGGGGACACGGACGAGCAGTACTTC. It specifies CASSLPSGDTDEQYF.

This clone showed up just once. V usage is TRBV24-1 and J usage is TRBJ2-7, with D possibly being TRBD2 (6 bases). This CDR3 contains 15 residues. Deletions cut 4 bases from V and 4 bases from J, with 16 bases between. CDR1 is KGHDR, CDR2 SFDVKD, per germline. The CDR3 here is CATSDPRDRKYEQYF. For the CDR3, the DNA is TGTGCCACCAGTGACCCGCGGGACCGGAAATACGAGCAGTACTTC.

The sample holds one count of this clone. This chain connects TRBV3-1 (or the pseudogene TRBV3-2) to TRBJ2-2; 7 nucleotides match TRBD2. This CDR3 has 15 amino acids. Losses at the gene ends were 7 bases for V and 8 bases for J; bases not matched to a gene: 13. Germline assignment: CDR1 LGHDT and CDR2 YNNKEL (reference sequence). The CDR3 coding sequence is TGTGCCAGCACCCCGGGCGGCGGGGGTTTAGGGGAGCTGTTTTTT. Translating gives CASTPGGGGLGELFF.

V and J are TRBV6-5 and TRBJ2-7, with 9 bases identical to TRBD1. Looked up from germline, CDR1 is MNHEY and CDR2 is SVGAGI. After removal of 1 base from V and 2 bases from J, the junction contained 3 bases not matched to a gene. CDR3 size: 15 residues. The CDR3 region has the DNA TGTGCCAGCAGTTACTACACAGGGGGCCCCTACGAGCAGTACTTC. Its protein product is CASSYYTGGPYEQYF.

The chain links TRBV4-2 to TRBJ2-7; TRBD1 might be the D (5 bases). Germline CDR1 LGHNA, CDR2 YNFKEQ. Trimming shortened V by 1 base and J by 3 bases, and 16 bases separated the two germline ends. The CDR3 length is 16 residues. Here the CDR3 DNA reads TGTGCCAGCAGCCAAGCCCCATCATTTGACAGCTACGAGCAGTACTTC. Protein product: CASSQAPSFDSYEQYF.

J is TRBJ1-5 and V is TRBV6-6; D gene uncertain. CDR3 length: 14 amino acids. Germline CDR1 reads MNHNY; CDR2 reads SVGAGI (reference sequence). Trimming shortened V by 0 bases and J by 4 bases, and 7 bases separated the two germline ends. CDR3 nucleotide sequence: TGTGCCAGCAGTTACTCGACTGGTAATCAGCCCCAGCATTTT. This sequence encodes CASSYSTGNQPQHF.

The CDR3 region has the DNA TGTGCCAGCAGTCCCGGGACAGTTCCCTATGGCTACACCTTC. Translating gives CASSPGTVPYGYTF. The rearrangement uses TRBV27 and TRBJ1-2; 7 bases are shared with TRBD1. Unmatched junction bases numbered 7, after V lost 5 bases and J lost 4 bases. This CDR3 region has 14 residues. Germline assignment: CDR1 MNHEY and CDR2 SMNVEV (reference sequence).

This chain joins TRBV28 and TRBJ2-5, with 9 bases lining up with TRBD1. This CDR3 comprises 15 residues. Looked up from germline, CDR1 is MDHEN and CDR2 is SYDVKM. The V segment lost 5 bases and the J segment 5 bases; nucleotides outside the gene matches: 9. Here the CDR3 DNA reads TGTGCCAGCAGTCGCGCCGGGACAGGGCTCGAGACCCAGTACTTC. As protein: CASSRAGTGLETQYF.

V usage is TRBV19 and J usage is TRBJ2-1; D is ambiguous. The V end lost 3 bases, the J end lost 6 bases, and 6 bases lay between the germline ends. Germline V lookup: CDR1 LNHDA, CDR2 SQIVND (reference sequence). This CDR3 comprises 12 residues. The CDR3 DNA is TGTGCCAGTAGTATTGCGATCAATGAGCAGTTCTTC. Encoded protein: CASSIAINEQFF.

This clone was counted once. This rearrangement joins TRBV30 to TRBJ2-1, with 9 bases that match TRBD1. The CDR3 is 14 residues long. V lost 4 bases and J lost 5; bases outside the gene matches: 6. Germline V lookup: CDR1 GTSNPN, CDR2 SVGIG (reference sequence). This CDR3 reads CAWTLGTGNNEQFF. The CDR3 nucleotides read TGTGCCTGGACCCTAGGGACAGGGAACAATGAGCAGTTCTTC.

The chain recombines TRBV6-1 with TRBJ2-7, with D uncertain. V was trimmed by 2 bases and J by 4 bases, leaving 15 bases between them. Germline V gene sequence: CDR1 MNHNS, CDR2 SASEGT. This CDR3 region has 15 residues. DNA of the CDR3: TGTGCCAGCAGTGAAAGCCCGACACCTTTATACGAGCAGTACTTC. This sequence encodes CASSESPTPLYEQYF.

This sequence joins TRBV5-8 and TRBJ1-5, with TRBD1 identical over 8 bases. Germline CDR1 is SGHTS and CDR2 is YDEGEE. The CDR3 contains 15 residues. V was clipped by 4 bases and J by 6 bases; unmatched bases: 9. CDR3: CASSPRTGKSQPQHF. DNA of the CDR3: TGTGCCAGCAGCCCCAGGACAGGGAAAAGTCAGCCCCAGCATTTT.

V and J are TRBV7-3 and TRBJ1-2, with 9 bases that match TRBD1. CDR1 and CDR2 from the germline V gene are SGHTA and FQGTGA. The CDR3 spans 15 residues. Losses at the gene ends were 2 bases for V and 4 bases for J; bases not matched to a gene: 5. The chain's CDR3 is CASSLGTGTSYGYTF. In DNA, the CDR3 is TGTGCCAGCAGCTTAGGGACAGGGACATCCTATGGCTACACCTTC.

V and J are TRBV10-1 and TRBJ1-6; no reliable D call. V lost 3 bases and J 4 bases, leaving 7 bases between the germline ends. Germline V lookup: CDR1 WNHNN, CDR2 SYGVQD (reference sequence). The CDR3 has 14 amino acids. The CDR3: CASSDREYNSPLHF. CDR3 DNA: TGCGCCAGCAGTGATCGGGAGTATAATTCACCCCTCCACTTT.

The J gene is TRBJ2-4, the V gene TRBV6-6; TRBD1 might be the D (5 bases). From germline, CDR1 is MNHNY and CDR2 SVGAGI (reference sequence). This CDR3 has 13 residues. V was cut by 2 bases and J by 11 bases, with 13 bases left in between. DNA for the CDR3: TGTGCCAGCAGTTACAGGGGCAGCGCCTTTCAGTACTTC. Encoded protein: CASSYRGSAFQYF.

This CDR3 reads CASSPLRASGGLETQYF. The CDR3 coding sequence is TGTGCCAGCAGTCCCCTCAGGGCTAGCGGGGGGTTGGAGACCCAGTACTTC. The chain carries TRBV27 and TRBJ2-5; 11 nucleotides match TRBD2. The junction had 13 bases not matched to a gene; V was cut back by 5 bases and J by 5 bases. Germline CDR1 reads MNHEY; CDR2 reads SMNVEV (reference sequence). The CDR3 has 17 amino acids.

The chain couples TRBV9 to TRBJ2-3; D possibly corresponds to TRBD2 (5 bases). The CDR3 extends over 15 amino acids. Trimming stripped 0 bases from V and 1 base from J, with 9 bases between. Germline-derived CDR1 and CDR2 are SGDLS and YYNGEE. The CDR3 region has the DNA TGTGCCAGCAGCGTAGGGGAGCGCGGCACAGATACGCAGTATTTT. Encoded protein: CASSVGERGTDTQYF.

This clone was detected once. The chain combines TRBV30 with TRBJ2-1, with a possible D match to TRBD1 (6 bases). V was shortened by 3 bases and J by 5 bases, with 14 bases between the two germline ends. This CDR3 is 14 amino acids long. The germline gives CDR1 GTSNPN, CDR2 SVGIG (reference sequence). CDR3 in amino acids: CAWRSGDLDNEQFF. DNA for the CDR3: TGTGCCTGGAGGTCAGGGGATCTAGACAATGAGCAGTTCTTC.

The J gene is TRBJ2-5, the V gene TRBV24-1; 10 nucleotides match TRBD1. Germline V CDR1 and CDR2: KGHDR, SFDVKD. J was trimmed by 5 bases and V by 9 bases; bases with no gene match: 17. This CDR3 is built from 17 residues. The CDR3 protein is CATSGPLGTGDGETQYF. The DNA of the CDR3 is TGTGCCACCTCTGGGCCCTTGGGGACAGGGGACGGGGAGACCCAGTACTTC.

This sequence joins TRBV7-9 and TRBJ2-3, with TRBD2 matching over 7 bases. Germline CDR1 reads SEHNR; CDR2 reads FQNEAQ (reference sequence). The CDR3 totals 15 residues. Trimming took 9 bases from V and 4 from J; bases not matched to a gene: 13. The CDR3 spells CASHRGEERADTQYF. CDR3 nucleotide sequence: TGTGCCAGTCACCGGGGGGAAGAACGCGCAGATACGCAGTATTTT.

V usage is TRBV6-6 and J usage is TRBJ2-1; TRBD2 matches 13 bases. J was trimmed by 11 bases and V by 6 bases; bases with no gene match: 13. Per the germline V gene, CDR1 is MNHNY and CDR2 is SVGAGI (reference sequence). The CDR3 totals 16 residues. The CDR3 bases are TGTGCCAGCAGATCGCGGACTAGCGGGGGTCCCGGGCAGCAGTTCTTC. Its translation is CASRSRTSGGPGQQFF.

The rearrangement joins TRBV18 to TRBJ1-3; the D gene is possibly TRBD1 (5 bases). Deletions cut 1 base from V and 0 bases from J, with 16 bases between. Germline lookup yields CDR1 KGHSH and CDR2 LQKENI. CDR3 length: 18 amino acids. The CDR3 sequence is CASSPRSGSRYSGNTIYF. For the CDR3, the DNA is TGTGCCAGCTCACCACGATCAGGGTCCCGCTACTCTGGAAACACCATATATTTT.

This CDR3 is CASSQARDWAGELFF. CDR3 DNA: TGTGCCAGCAGCCAAGCCAGGGATTGGGCCGGGGAGCTGTTTTTT. This chain joins TRBV3-1 (or the pseudogene TRBV3-2) and TRBJ2-2; a possible D gene is TRBD1 (5 bases). V dropped 1 base and J dropped 6 bases, with 12 bases sitting between them. The V gene's germline CDR1 is LGHDT and CDR2 YNNKEL (reference sequence). The CDR3 is made up of 15 amino acids.

This chain links TRBV4-3 with TRBJ1-6; 7 nucleotides align to TRBD1. The CDR3 loop spans 17 amino acids. V trimming: 0 bases; J trimming: 5 bases; junction bases outside the gene matches: 7. Germline V gene data show CDR1 as LGHNA and CDR2 as YSLEER. The CDR3 loop reads CASSQEGTRGDNSPLHF. CDR3 nucleotides: TGCGCCAGCAGCCAAGAGGGAACCAGGGGGGATAATTCACCCCTCCACTTT.